The source of this T cell receptor (beta chain) is a study of identifying expanded T cells in peripheral blood. No infections or other immune events were documented during collection. The CDR3 length is 13 residues. The germline gives CDR1 SGHTA, CDR2 FQGNSA. Between the trimmed V and J ends, which lost 4 bases and 2 bases, there was a span of 8 bases. Study observations and caveats: Across healthy donors, higher total template counts meant significantly greater approximately 2-week count variance.

About this clone itself: Its matching antigen is unknown.

TCRdb's copy holds only in-frame clones and misses some; the assay was immunoSEQ multiplex PCR. The table lists 50,000 to 75,000 clones, over 75% of them singletons. The sample taken for sequencing was blood. The J gene is TRBJ1-1, the V gene TRBV7-2; the D gene is possibly TRBD1 (6 bases). The receptor comes from a person aged 18 to 75 in good health. The CDR3 protein is CASSSGTNTEAFF. The CDR3 DNA sequence: TGTGCCAGCAGCTCGGGGACAAACACTGAAGCTTTCTTT.